This TCR beta chain stems from a study of cytomegalovirus exposure and HLA in healthy donors (dated 2017 in TCRdb). Concerning the study at large: An earlier analysis of under 600 of the donors reported 250 to 350 Gb of sequence data and 117 million unique TCR beta sequences from some 180 million T cells. Rather than drawing on any new phenotypic data, the later analysis identified candidate immune exposures from TCR beta sequences and the way those sequences occurred across donors. On average, roughly 250,000 unique TCR beta nucleotide sequences were sequenced per donor among some 420 genotyped donors of the cohort, with about 19% of those sequences being non-productive. An earlier analysis of 500 to 650 of the donors applied high-throughput TCR beta sequencing to assess whether each TCR beta V gene segment acted as functional or pseudogenic. Of the roughly 400 genotyped donors, 65% to 90% were placed in the genetic ancestry cluster associated with self-reported Caucasian donors. Along with the roughly 670-subject first cohort, a separate validation cohort of around 120 different subjects was used. Because of strong linkage in the cohort, four to six DR-DQ haplotypes were treated as single units for association and clustering. Both class I and class II loci were covered by HLA typing, at four-digit resolution. The study used immunosequencing to profile the T cell repertoires of under 700 subjects and linked those repertoires to cytomegalovirus serostatus. An early release that covered some 630 HLA-typed donors contained 250 to 350 gigabases of sequencing data and tens of millions of unique TCR sequences. The study combined high-throughput TCR immunosequencing, statistical association of individual TCRs with disease status, and machine learning to predict cytomegalovirus infection status. All discovery cohort repertoires had been generated on a single sequencing platform. Donor age, sex, ethnicity and CMV serostatus were collected together with the repertoire data. The study aimed to test whether signatures of past pathogen exposure could be identified by cataloging public T cell receptors. In a later analysis, previously published TCR beta repertoires from about 640 donors were re-analyzed and high-resolution HLA genotyping was added so that TCR occurrence patterns could be studied. Genome-wide SNP genotypes for about three fifths of the roughly 670 donors were used in a later genetic analysis, which treated that subset as a discovery cohort. The number of typed donors differed by locus: about 629-630 for A, B, C, DRB1 and DQB1; 500 to 550 for DQA1; some 610 for DPA1; and about 470 for DPB1.

This clone was observed a single time. The antigen it recognizes is unknown. No base quality information exists; no much larger clone differs at one position. Library prep was done by the immunoSEQ multiplex PCR assay. The multiplex PCR relied on a mix of 60 forward primers for TCR Vbeta segments and 13 reverse primers for TCR Jbeta segments. A multiplex PCR assay on genomic DNA amplified the CDR3 region of rearranged TCR beta genes. The amplified TCR beta libraries were sequenced on the Illumina HiSeq System as 87-base-pair reads. In the paper's pipeline: Across the roughly 670 repertoires, a later analysis counted tens of millions of unique TCR beta chains, approximately 10 million of which were shared by at least two donors. Raw reads were error-corrected and collapsed into unique sequences with a nearest-neighbor algorithm that merged closely related sequences to remove PCR and sequencing errors. Alignment of CDR3 sequences to IMGT reference sequences was used to assign V, D and J gene segments. Each retained sequence needed at least a six-nucleotide match to both a V gene segment and a J gene segment. A rearrangement counted as productive if the CDR3 had no stop codons and remained in frame with V and J, and every other rearrangement counted as non-productive. CDR3 was defined by IMGT convention, running from the second conserved V-encoded cysteine to the conserved J-encoded phenylalanine. In an earlier analysis of roughly 580 of the donors, sequences lacking an unambiguous match to a single V gene segment were excluded. An earlier analysis of under 750 of the donors called V segments functional above 56.7% productive rearrangements and segregating when the between-donor standard deviation exceeded 5%. A statistical classification framework was built for diagnosing cytomegalovirus status from the catalog of TCR beta chain sequences. In a later analysis, V and J genes were assigned by comparing TCR nucleotide sequences against IMGT/GENE-DB human TR gene sequences. Using the TCRdist pipeline, a later analysis assigned CDR3 sequences along with most-parsimonious VDJ recombination scenarios. A later analysis defined each TCR beta chain by its CDR3 amino acid sequence plus V-gene family, and excluded reads lacking a unique V-gene family. To address suspected cross-contamination and a sequencing artifact, a later analysis removed 450 to 700 highly shared, low-generation-probability nucleotide sequences. In a later analysis, a clonal expansion index for each public chain was calculated from normalized within-repertoire ranks of inferred template counts. In a later analysis, generation probabilities were computed using a VDJ recombination model fitted to out-of-frame rearrangements, and the results were checked against IGoR. A later analysis scored TCR-TCR, TCR-HLA and TCR-CMV co-occurrence with hypergeometric tests, applying a repertoire-size bias correction to TCR pairs. False discovery rates were estimated in a later analysis by permuting HLA or CMV assignments 20 times. In a later analysis, co-occurring TCRs were grouped using DBSCAN, with TCRdist sequence similarity added in when clustering inside HLA-allele-positive subsets. Repertoires with fewer than 30,000 or more than 120,000 public chains were left out of co-occurrence clustering, as were about five repertoires with anomalous nucleotide sharing. This is the immuneACCESS table as TCRdb keeps it, with only in-frame sequences that have V and J called. A part of the clones is gone; compared with another copy, unresolved V genes explain less than half, and the rest is unexplained. V and J calls and clone size are as listed in that table; D and trimming were resolved from the DNA. This sample comprises under 140,000 clones, over 65% of them detected only once. Over 10% of the sample lies in the top ten.

The CDR3 goes from the cysteine to the phenylalanine over 13 residues. The read is trimmed to its CDR3 DNA, 39 bases read in frame from base 1. CDR1 GTSNPN and CDR2 SVGIG were looked up in the germline V gene (reference sequence). The trim is 5 bases for V and 6 bases for J, with a gap of 14 bases between the germline ends. The cohort comprised hundreds of healthy bone marrow donors. At the time of sampling, all cohort members were nominally healthy, though unrecorded immune exposures were likely present. The donor was CMV seropositive and belonged to the group of more than 250 seropositive cohort members. Every donor gave a peripheral blood sample, and the peripheral blood mononuclear cells from that sample were used for TCR beta sequencing. Genomic DNA was extracted from the blood cell samples with the Qiagen DNeasy Blood Extraction Kit. On the study overall, not on this receptor specifically: An earlier analysis of 450 to 750 of the donors showed that most TCR beta V segments appeared in productive rearrangements either about 87% or about 30% of the time, which broadly matched IMGT annotations. An association between a missense DCLRE1C variant and V-gene and J-gene trimming of TCR beta chains was found in a later genetic analysis and replicated in an independent cohort. Correlated functional status among segregating V segments might be attributable to linkage disequilibrium, but an unknown experimental factor could not be ruled out. Some IMGT-functional V segments, including TRBV6-2 and TRBV6-3, could not be distinguished by the 87-base-pair reads and were therefore excluded. A later analysis found that most CMV-associated TCR beta chains appeared HLA-restricted, with HLA associations seemingly driven largely by CMV exposure. This cohort had only TCR beta chains sequenced, and the lack of alpha or paired-chain data limited which features could be detected. Three of the identified cytomegalovirus-associated TCR beta chains were confirmed in vitro to be specific for cytomegalovirus antigens. A cluster of highly shared sequence variants was judged likely to be a technical artifact of the sequencing pipeline. In the study, 150 to 200 TCR beta chains were listed as associated with cytomegalovirus. In a later genetic analysis, fewer N-insertions in productive TCRs were reported among donors in an Asian-associated ancestry cluster than the approximately 670-donor mean. According to a later analysis, parvovirus B19, influenza, CMV and Epstein-Barr virus appeared linked to several top co-occurrence clusters. In a later analysis, HLA-associated TCR beta chains were found to be more clonally expanded and to have lower generation probabilities than equally common non-associated chains. When HLA alleles, especially DR and DQ, strongly co-occurred, TCR associations were difficult to assign to individual alleles. Presence/absence analyses assumed roughly uniform sequencing depth across donors, an assumption that may not hold. Specific HLA alleles were associated with 15,000 to 20,000 TCR beta sequences at a false discovery rate of 0.05 in a later analysis. Seventeen rarely observed V segments, including chromosome 9 orphons, were excluded from the earlier analysis of about 610 of the donors because counts were too low. It was suggested by the authors that the approach could potentially be generalized to other disease states and immunological phenotypes. The classifier was reported to diagnose cytomegalovirus status with high specificity and sensitivity in both the original and validation cohorts. In a later analysis, TCR association rates were found to vary across HLA loci, with the most associated TCRs seen for DRB1 alleles and the fewest for HLA-C alleles. While some public TCRs were present in many individuals, most TCR sequences turned up only very rarely across donors. Because HLA typing was missing for some donors at each locus, association tests included only the typed subset. CMV serostatus was the only immune exposure information available for the cohort. A further reported finding was that TCR beta sequences accurately predicted the HLA-A and HLA-B alleles for most subjects in the first cohort.

Recombination connected TRBV30 to TRBJ2-1, and TRBD2 may be the D gene, going by 5 matching bases. Sequencing used PBMCs. This clonotype was obtained from a man aged 30-40 years in good health and CMV-seropositive. The DNA sequence is TGTGCCTGGGGGGTGGAGGCCCGCAATGAGCAGTTCTTC. The translation is CAWGVEARNEQFF.